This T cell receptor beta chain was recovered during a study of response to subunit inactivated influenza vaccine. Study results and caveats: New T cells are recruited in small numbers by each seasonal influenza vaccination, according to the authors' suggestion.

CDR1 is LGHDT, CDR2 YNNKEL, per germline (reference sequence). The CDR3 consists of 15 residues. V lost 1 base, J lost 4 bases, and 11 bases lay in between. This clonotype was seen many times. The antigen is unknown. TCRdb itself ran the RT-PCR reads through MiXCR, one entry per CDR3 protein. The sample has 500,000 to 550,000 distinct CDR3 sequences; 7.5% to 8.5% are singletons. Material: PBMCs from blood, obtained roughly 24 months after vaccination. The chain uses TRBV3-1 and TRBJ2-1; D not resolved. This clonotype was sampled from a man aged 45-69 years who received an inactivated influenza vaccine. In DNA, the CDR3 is TGTGCCAGCAGCCAAGGGGTGGTCGGGTACAATGAGCAGTTCTTC. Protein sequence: CASSQGVVGYNEQFF.